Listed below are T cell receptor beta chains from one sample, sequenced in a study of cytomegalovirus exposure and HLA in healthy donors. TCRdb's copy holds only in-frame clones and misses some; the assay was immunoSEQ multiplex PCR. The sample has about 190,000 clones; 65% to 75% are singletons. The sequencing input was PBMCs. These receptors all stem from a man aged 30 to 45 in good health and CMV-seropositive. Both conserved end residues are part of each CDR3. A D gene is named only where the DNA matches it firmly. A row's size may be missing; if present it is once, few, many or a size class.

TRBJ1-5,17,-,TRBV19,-,CASSIGAVQRSRQPQHF,TGTGCCAGTAGTATAGGCGCAGTCCAAAGGAGTCGACAGCCCCAGCATTTT
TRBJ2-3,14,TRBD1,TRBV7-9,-,CASSSRTGGDTQYF,TGTGCCAGCAGCTCTAGGACAGGGGGGGATACGCAGTATTTT
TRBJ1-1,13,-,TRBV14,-,CASSLYTNTEAFF,TGTGCCAGCAGCCTTTACACGAACACTGAAGCTTTCTTT
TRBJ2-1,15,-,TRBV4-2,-,CASSQDAGKGYEQFF,TGTGCCAGCAGCCAAGACGCCGGGAAGGGCTATGAGCAGTTCTTC
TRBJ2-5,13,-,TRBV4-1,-,CASSRTVQETQYF,TGCGCCAGCAGCCGGACAGTTCAAGAGACCCAGTACTTC
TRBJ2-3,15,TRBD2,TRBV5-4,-,CASSLSSGRTDTQYF,TGTGCCAGCAGCCTGTCTAGCGGCCGCACAGATACGCAGTATTTT
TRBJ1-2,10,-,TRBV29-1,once,CSVGERVYTF,TGCAGCGTTGGGGAGAGGGTGTACACCTTC
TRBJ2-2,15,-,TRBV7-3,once,CASSSGTPNTGELFF,TGTGCCAGCAGCTCCGGGACACCCAACACCGGGGAGCTGTTTTTT
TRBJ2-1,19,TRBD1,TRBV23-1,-,CASSPDGAYGTGMYNEQFF,TGCGCCAGCAGTCCAGACGGAGCCTACGGGACAGGGATGTACAATGAGCAGTTCTTC
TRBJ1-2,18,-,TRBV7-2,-,CASSRTAAGTVDNYGYTF,TGTGCCAGCAGCAGAACGGCTGCGGGGACGGTCGATAACTATGGCTACACCTTC
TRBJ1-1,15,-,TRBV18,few,CASSPLQGMNTEAFF,TGTGCCAGCTCACCACTTCAGGGTATGAACACTGAAGCTTTCTTT
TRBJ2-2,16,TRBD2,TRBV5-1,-,CASSLRASGETGELFF,TGCGCCAGCAGCTTGCGCGCTAGCGGGGAAACCGGGGAGCTGTTTTTT
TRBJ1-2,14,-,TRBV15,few,CATSRAGTNYGYTF,TGTGCCACCAGCAGAGCGGGAACTAACTATGGCTACACCTTC
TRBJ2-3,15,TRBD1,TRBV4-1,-,CASSPTTGDADTQYF,TGCGCCAGCAGCCCGACCACAGGGGATGCAGATACGCAGTATTTT
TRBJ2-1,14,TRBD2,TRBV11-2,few,CASRASGGGLGQFF,TGTGCCAGCAGGGCTAGCGGGGGGGGACTGGGGCAGTTCTTC
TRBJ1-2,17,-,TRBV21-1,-,CASSDSKSAGNNDGYTF,TGTGCCAGCAGCGATTCAAAGTCTGCAGGGAACAACGATGGCTACACCTTC
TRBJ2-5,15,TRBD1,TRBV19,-,CASSNQGVSDETQYF,TGTGCCAGTAGTAATCAGGGGGTGAGTGACGAGACCCAGTACTTC
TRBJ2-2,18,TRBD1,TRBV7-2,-,CASSLTLRQGIDTGELFF,TGTGCCAGCAGCTTAACCCTCCGACAGGGGATCGACACCGGGGAGCTGTTTTTT
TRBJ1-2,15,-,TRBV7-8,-,CASSLALRANYGYTF,TGTGCCAGCAGCTTAGCTTTAAGAGCTAACTATGGCTACACCTTC
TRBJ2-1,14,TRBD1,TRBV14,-,CASSPYPDRDEQFF,TGTGCCAGCAGCCCCTACCCCGACAGGGATGAGCAGTTCTTC
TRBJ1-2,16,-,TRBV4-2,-,CASSQNTRGVLSGYTF,TGTGCCAGCAGCCAAAACACCCGGGGAGTGTTGAGTGGCTACACCTTC
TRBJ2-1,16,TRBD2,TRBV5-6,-,CASSYSRGGYGNEQFF,TGTGCCAGCAGCTACTCACGGGGGGGCTATGGCAATGAGCAGTTCTTC
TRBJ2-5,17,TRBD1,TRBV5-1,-,CASSARTGTGTQETQYF,TGCGCCAGCAGCGCCCGAACCGGGACAGGGACCCAAGAGACCCAGTACTTC
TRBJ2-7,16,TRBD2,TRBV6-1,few,CASSEAWSGSSYEQYF,TGTGCCAGCAGTGAAGCCTGGAGCGGGAGCTCCTACGAGCAGTACTTC
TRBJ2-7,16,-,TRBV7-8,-,CASSLIPTSGENEQYF,TGTGCCAGCAGCTTAATCCCGACTAGTGGGGAAAACGAGCAGTACTTC
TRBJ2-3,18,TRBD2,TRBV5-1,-,CASSLSPGLAGGTDTQYF,TGCGCCAGCAGCCTTTCCCCGGGACTAGCGGGCGGCACAGATACGCAGTATTTT
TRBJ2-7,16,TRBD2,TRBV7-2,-,CASSLTGLAESYEQYF,TGTGCCAGCAGCTTGACGGGACTAGCGGAGTCCTACGAGCAGTACTTC
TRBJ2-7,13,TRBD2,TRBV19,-,CASTSGGSYEQYF,TGTGCCAGTACCTCGGGGGGCTCCTACGAGCAGTACTTC
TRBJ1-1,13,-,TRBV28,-,CASRQQGYTEAFF,TGTGCCAGCAGGCAACAGGGATACACTGAAGCTTTCTTT
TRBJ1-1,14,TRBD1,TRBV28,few,CASSPGGAGTEAFF,TGTGCCAGCAGCCCAGGGGGCGCGGGCACTGAAGCTTTCTTT
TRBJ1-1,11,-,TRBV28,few,CAIRGGDEAFF,TGTGCCATAAGGGGGGGGGATGAAGCTTTCTTT
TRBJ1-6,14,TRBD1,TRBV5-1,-,CASSLQGVYSPLHF,TGCGCCAGCAGCTTACAGGGGGTATATTCACCCCTCCACTTT